Presented here are 5 T cell receptor beta chains from one specimen sequenced in a study of response to subunit inactivated influenza vaccine. Via MiXCR, TCRdb re-called the RT-PCR reads, giving one row per CDR3 protein. The table lists about 780,000 distinct CDR3 sequences, 15% to 20% of them singletons, with approximately 10% in the top ten. Sequencing used PBMCs from blood, obtained about 5 days after vaccination. The receptors were gathered from a man between 50 and 59 years old who received an inactivated influenza vaccine.

This chain uses TRBV24-1 with TRBJ2-5, with 7 bases that match TRBD1. The CDR3 sequence is 15 residues long. CDR1 and CDR2 from the germline V gene are KGHDR and SFDVKD. With V trimmed by 4 bases and J by 4 bases, 8 bases remained unmatched. CDR3 sequence (DNA): TGTGCCACCAGTGACCCGACAGGGTCCGGAGAGACCCAGTACTTC. Translation: CATSDPTGSGETQYF.

This chain connects TRBV4-2 to TRBJ2-2; D may be TRBD1 or TRBD2 (6 bases each). The CDR3 loop spans 15 amino acids. Looked up from germline, CDR1 is LGHNA and CDR2 is YNFKEQ. V lost 5 bases to trimming and J lost 5 bases, with 15 bases between them. For the CDR3, the DNA is TGTGCCAGCAGCGAAAAGGGGGGAGGAACCGGGGAGCTGTTTTTT. It codes for CASSEKGGGTGELFF.

The genes are TRBV12-3 or TRBV12-4 and TRBJ2-1; 8 bases line up with TRBD2. V shed 8 bases and J 4 bases; nucleotides not matched to a gene: 16. The CDR3 runs to 17 residues. CDR3 in DNA: TGTGCCAGCGGGAGCGGGGGTAGCGGCGTTCAGTACAATGAGCAGTTCTTC. Its protein product is CASGSGGSGVQYNEQFF.

This sequence joins TRBV15 and TRBJ1-2; D may be TRBD1 (6 bases). This CDR3 comprises 13 residues. CDR1 LNHNV and CDR2 YYDKDF come from the germline V gene (reference sequence). Trimming pared 7 bases from V and 8 bases from J, leaving 17 bases between. CDR3 amino acids: CATNPGAGFGYTF. CDR3 in DNA: TGTGCCACCAATCCGGGGGCAGGGTTCGGCTACACCTTC.

The chain joins TRBV20-1 to TRBJ1-2, with 10 bases matching TRBD1. The germline gives CDR1 DFQATT, CDR2 SNEGSKA (reference sequence). V lost 0 bases, J lost 8 bases, and 18 bases stayed unmatched. CDR3 size: 18 residues. CDR3 in DNA: TGCAGTGCTAGAGATAGGAAGCGGACAGGGGGATATATGGAAGGCTACACCTTC. This codes for CSARDRKRTGGYMEGYTF.